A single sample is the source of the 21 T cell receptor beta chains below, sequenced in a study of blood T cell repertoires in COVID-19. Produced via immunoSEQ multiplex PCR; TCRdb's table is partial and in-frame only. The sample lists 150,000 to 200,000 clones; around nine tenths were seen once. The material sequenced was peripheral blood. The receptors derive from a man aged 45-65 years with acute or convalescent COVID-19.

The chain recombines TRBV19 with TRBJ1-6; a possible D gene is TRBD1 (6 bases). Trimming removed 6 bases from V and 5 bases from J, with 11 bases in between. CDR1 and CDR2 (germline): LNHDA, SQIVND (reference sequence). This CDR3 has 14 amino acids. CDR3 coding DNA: TGTGCCAGTAGGCCGGACAGTGATAATTCACCCCTCCACTTT. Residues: CASRPDSDNSPLHF.

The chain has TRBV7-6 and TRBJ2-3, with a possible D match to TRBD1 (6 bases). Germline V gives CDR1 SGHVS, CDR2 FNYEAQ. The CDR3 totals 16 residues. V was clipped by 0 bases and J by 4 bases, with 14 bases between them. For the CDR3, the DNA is TGTGCCAGCAGCTTAGCGGGGGCGGAGAGGGCAGATACGCAGTATTTT. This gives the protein CASSLAGAERADTQYF.

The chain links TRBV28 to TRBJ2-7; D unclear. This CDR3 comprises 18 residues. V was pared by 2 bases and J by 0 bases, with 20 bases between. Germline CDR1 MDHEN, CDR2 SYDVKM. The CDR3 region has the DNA TGTGCCAGCAGTTTAACGAGAAAAACAGCTCTATACTCCTACGAGCAGTACTTC. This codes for CASSLTRKTALYSYEQYF.

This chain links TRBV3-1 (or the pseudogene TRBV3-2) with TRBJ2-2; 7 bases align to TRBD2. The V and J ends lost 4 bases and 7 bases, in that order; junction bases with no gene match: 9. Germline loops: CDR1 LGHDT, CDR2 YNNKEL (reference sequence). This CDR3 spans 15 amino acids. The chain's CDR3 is CASSPLGLDHGELFF. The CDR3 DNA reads TGTGCCAGCAGCCCCCTTGGACTAGACCACGGGGAGCTGTTTTTT.

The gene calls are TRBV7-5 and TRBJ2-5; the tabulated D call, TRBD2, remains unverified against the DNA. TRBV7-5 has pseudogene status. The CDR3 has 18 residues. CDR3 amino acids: CVRSLAPSRGRLRETQYF. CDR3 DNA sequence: TGTGTCAGAAGCTTAGCCCCTAGCCGCGGGAGACTCCGGGAGACCCAGTACTTC.

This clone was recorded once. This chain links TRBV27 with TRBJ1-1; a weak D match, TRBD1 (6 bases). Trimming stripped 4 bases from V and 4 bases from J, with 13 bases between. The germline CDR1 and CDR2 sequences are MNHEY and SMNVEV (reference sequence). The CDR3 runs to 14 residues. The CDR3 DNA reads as TGTGCCAGCAGTTCCATCCAGGGGATCACTGAAGCTTTCTTT. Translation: CASSSIQGITEAFF.

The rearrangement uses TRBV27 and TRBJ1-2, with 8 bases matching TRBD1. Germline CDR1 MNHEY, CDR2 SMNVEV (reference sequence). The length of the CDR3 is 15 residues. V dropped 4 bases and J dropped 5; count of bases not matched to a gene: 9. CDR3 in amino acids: CASSSATGGGYGYTF. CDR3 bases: TGTGCCAGCAGTTCTGCTACAGGGGGGGGGTATGGCTACACCTTC.

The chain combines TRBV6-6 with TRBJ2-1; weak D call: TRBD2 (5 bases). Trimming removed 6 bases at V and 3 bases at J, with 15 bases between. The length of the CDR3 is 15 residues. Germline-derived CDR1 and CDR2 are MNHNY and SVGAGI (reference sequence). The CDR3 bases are TGTGCCAGCAGGATCGGAGGTTTAAGCTACAATGAGCAGTTCTTC. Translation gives CASRIGGLSYNEQFF.

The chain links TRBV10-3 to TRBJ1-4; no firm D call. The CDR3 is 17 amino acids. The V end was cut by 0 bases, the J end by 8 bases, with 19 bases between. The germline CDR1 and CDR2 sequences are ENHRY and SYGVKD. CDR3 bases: TGTGCCATCAGTGAGTCGACGTGGGGAGGGATGAGAGAAAAACTGTTTTTT. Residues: CAISESTWGGMREKLFF.

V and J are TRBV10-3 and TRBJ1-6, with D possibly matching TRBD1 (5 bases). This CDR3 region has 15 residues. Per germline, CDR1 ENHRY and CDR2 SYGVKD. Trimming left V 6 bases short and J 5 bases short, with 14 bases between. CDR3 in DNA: TGTGCCATCAGGGGAGAAGGGGAGGATAATTCACCCCTCCACTTT. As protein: CAIRGEGEDNSPLHF.

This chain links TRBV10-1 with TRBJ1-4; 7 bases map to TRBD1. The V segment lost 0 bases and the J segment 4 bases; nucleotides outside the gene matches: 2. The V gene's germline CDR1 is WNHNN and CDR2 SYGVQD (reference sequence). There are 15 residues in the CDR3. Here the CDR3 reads CASSESRGINEKLFF. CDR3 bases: TGCGCCAGCAGTGAGTCCAGGGGGATTAATGAAAAACTGTTTTTT.

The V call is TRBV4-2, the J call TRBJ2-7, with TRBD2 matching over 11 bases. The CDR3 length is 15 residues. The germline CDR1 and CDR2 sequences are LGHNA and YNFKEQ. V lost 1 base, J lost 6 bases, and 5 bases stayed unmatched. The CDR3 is CASSQGLAGLGEQYF. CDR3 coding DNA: TGTGCCAGCAGCCAAGGACTAGCGGGATTGGGCGAGCAGTACTTC.

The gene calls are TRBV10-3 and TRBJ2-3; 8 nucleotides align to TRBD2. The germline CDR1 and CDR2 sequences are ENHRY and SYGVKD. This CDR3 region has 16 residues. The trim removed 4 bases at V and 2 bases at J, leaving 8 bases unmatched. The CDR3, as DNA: TGTGCCATCAGTGGCACTAGCGGACCTTACACAGATACGCAGTATTTT. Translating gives CAISGTSGPYTDTQYF.

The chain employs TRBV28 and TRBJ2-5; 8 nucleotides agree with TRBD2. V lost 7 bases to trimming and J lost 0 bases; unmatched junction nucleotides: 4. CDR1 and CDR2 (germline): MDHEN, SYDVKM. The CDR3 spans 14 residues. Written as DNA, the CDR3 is TGTGCCAGCAATCTAGCGGGTGACCAAGAGACCCAGTACTTC. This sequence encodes CASNLAGDQETQYF.

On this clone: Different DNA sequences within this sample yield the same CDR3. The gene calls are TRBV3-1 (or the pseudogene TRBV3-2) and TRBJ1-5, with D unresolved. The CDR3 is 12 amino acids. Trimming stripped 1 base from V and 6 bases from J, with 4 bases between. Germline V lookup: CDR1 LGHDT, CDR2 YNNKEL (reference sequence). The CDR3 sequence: CASSQGAQPQHF. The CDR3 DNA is TGTGCCAGCAGCCAAGGAGCTCAGCCCCAGCATTTT.

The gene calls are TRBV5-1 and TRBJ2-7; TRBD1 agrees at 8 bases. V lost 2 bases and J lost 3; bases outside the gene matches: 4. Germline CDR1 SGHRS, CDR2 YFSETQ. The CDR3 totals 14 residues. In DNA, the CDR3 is TGCGCCAGCAGCTTTGCAGGGGGCGGCTACGAGCAGTACTTC. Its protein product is CASSFAGGGYEQYF.

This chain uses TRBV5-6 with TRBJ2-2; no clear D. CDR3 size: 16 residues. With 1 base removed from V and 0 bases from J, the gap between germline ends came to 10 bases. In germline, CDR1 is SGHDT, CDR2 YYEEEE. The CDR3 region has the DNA TGTGCCAGCAGCTTGATAGGCCAGGCGAACACCGGGGAGCTGTTTTTT. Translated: CASSLIGQANTGELFF.

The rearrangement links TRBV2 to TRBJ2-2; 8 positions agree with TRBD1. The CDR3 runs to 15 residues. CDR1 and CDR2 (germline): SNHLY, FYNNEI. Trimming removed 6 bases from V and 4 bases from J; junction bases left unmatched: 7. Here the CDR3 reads CASSRTGYATGELFF. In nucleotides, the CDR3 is TGTGCCAGCAGCCGGACAGGGTACGCCACCGGGGAGCTGTTTTTT.

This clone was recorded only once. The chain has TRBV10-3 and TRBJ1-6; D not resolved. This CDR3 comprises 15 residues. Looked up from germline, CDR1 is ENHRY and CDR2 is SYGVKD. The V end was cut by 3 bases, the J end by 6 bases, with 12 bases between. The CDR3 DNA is TGTGCCATCAGTGACCAACTAGTGGGTAATTCACCCCTCCACTTT. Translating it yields CAISDQLVGNSPLHF.

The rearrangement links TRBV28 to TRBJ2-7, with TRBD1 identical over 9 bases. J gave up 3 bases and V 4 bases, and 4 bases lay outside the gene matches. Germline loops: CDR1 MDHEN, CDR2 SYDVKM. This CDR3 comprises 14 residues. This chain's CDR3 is CASSWDREDYEQYV. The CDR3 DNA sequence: TGTGCCAGCAGTTGGGACAGGGAGGACTACGAGCAGTACGTC.

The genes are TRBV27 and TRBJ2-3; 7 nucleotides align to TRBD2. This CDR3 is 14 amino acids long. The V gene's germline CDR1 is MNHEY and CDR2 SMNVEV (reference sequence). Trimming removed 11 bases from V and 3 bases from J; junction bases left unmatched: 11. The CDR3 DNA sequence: TGTGCCGCTCGGCCGGCGGGAGAGACAGATACGCAGTATTTT. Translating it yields CAARPAGETDTQYF.